This T cell receptor beta chain stems from a study of response to subunit inactivated influenza vaccine. Study-level findings and limits: There was a suggestion from the authors that each seasonal influenza vaccination recruits few new T cells.

Comment on this clonotype: Its specificity is not known.

TCRdb fed the RT-PCR reads into MiXCR, producing one record per CDR3 protein. The sample records some 800,000 distinct CDR3 sequences, 21% being singletons. The CDR3 length is 15 residues. Germline V gene sequence: CDR1 SEHNR, CDR2 FQNEAQ (reference sequence). V dropped 5 bases and J dropped 14 bases, with 22 bases sitting between them. Sequences were derived from PBMCs from blood, sampled more than 4 days after vaccination. The TCR sequence derives from a man in his fifties who received an inactivated influenza vaccine. The J gene is TRBJ1-6, the V gene TRBV7-9; no clear D gene. The CDR3 is CASSAPLDRIGTLHF. In nucleotides, the CDR3 is TGTGCCAGCAGCGCCCCCCTGGACCGCATCGGGACCCTCCACTTT.